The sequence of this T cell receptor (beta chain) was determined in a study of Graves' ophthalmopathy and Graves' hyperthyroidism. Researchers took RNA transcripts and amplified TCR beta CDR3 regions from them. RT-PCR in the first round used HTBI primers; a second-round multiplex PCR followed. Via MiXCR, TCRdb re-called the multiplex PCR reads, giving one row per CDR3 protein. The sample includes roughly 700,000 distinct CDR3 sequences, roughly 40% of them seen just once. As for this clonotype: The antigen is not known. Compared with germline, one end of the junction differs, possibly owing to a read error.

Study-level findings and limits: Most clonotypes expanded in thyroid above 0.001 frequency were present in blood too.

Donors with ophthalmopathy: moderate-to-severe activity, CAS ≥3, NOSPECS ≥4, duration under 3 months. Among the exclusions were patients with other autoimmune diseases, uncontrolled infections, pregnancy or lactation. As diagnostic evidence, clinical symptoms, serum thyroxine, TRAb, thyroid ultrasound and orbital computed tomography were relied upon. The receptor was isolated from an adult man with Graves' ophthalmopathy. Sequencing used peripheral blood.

In nucleotides, the CDR3 is TGTGCCAGCAGTTTAAGGTATAGCAATCAGCCCCAGCATTTT. Encoded protein: CASSLRYSNQPQHF. This chain connects TRBV24-1 to TRBJ1-5; no definite D call. Germline V gene sequence: CDR1 KGHDR, CDR2 SFDVKD. The CDR3 covers 14 residues.